The sequence of this T cell receptor beta chain was determined in a study of CD8 T cells in ankylosing spondylitis. General study results and limits: Significant enrichment of disease-linked clones was reported in matched ankylosing spondylitis synovial fluid. Seemingly distinctive of ankylosing spondylitis blood was a TCR beta motif formed by eight highly homologous variants. Certain motif variants had earlier appeared in reactive arthritis synovial fluid and blood.

TCR beta libraries were made by quantitative 5'-RACE with molecular barcodes. Via MiXCR, TCRdb re-called the 5' RACE reads, giving one row per CDR3 protein. The profile covers around 300,000 distinct CDR3 sequences, with under 15% appearing a single time and approximately 0.99% taken by the ten largest. The germline V gene encodes CDR1 MGHRA and CDR2 YSYEKL. J was trimmed by 2 bases and V by 2 bases; bases with no gene match: 9. The CDR3 has 18 amino acids. On this clonotype itself: As yet, its antigen is unknown.

This sequence joins TRBV4-1 and TRBJ2-1; 10 positions agree with TRBD2. The clonotype originates from a male donor with ankylosing spondylitis or in good health (not recorded which). Sequencing was performed on blood, either unsorted or a sorted T cell fraction (not recorded which). This chain's CDR3 is CASSQLQGLAGAYNEQFF. CDR3 bases: TGCGCCAGCAGCCAACTCCAGGGGCTAGCGGGGGCCTACAATGAGCAGTTCTTC.